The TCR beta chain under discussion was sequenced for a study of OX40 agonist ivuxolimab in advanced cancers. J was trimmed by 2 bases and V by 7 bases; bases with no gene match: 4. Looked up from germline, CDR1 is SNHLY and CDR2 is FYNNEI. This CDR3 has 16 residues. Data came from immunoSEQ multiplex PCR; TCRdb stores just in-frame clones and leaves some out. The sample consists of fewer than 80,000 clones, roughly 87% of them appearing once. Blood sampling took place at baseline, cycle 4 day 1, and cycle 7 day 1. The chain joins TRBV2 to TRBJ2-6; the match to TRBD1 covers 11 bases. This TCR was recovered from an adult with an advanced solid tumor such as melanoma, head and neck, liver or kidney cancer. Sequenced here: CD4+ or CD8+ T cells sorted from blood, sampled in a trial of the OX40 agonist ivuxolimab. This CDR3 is CASTSGQGAGANVLTF. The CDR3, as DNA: TGTGCCAGCACATCGGGACAGGGGGCTGGGGCCAACGTCCTGACTTTC.